This TCR beta chain comes out of a study of spatial heterogeneity in lung cancer. Study at large: Raw-read counts averaged over ten per unique TCR and UMI combination. Study-level points and caveats: TCRs found ubiquitously expanded in tumor appeared in blood more at resection than at follow-up.

As for time point: sample taken at primary tumor resection. The sequenced material consisted of unsorted whole RNA from tumor, nontumor lung or frozen PBMC. The donors were some 70 patients with non-small cell lung cancer that was early-stage and untreated. The table lists this clonotype with many counts. Its antigen remains unidentified. Each TCR cDNA molecule carried a unique molecular identifier. TCRdb analysed the 5' RACE reads with MiXCR anew, one entry per CDR3 protein. The profile shows under 20,000 distinct CDR3 sequences, around 20% of them singletons. The germline V gene encodes CDR1 SQVTM and CDR2 ANQGSEA. This CDR3 has 18 residues. V lost 4 bases and J lost 3; bases outside the gene matches: 19.

This material consisted of PBMCs, taken at surgery. This receptor was identified in a male donor with early-stage non-small cell lung cancer. The chain carries TRBV29-1 and TRBJ1-1; TRBD1 agrees at 8 bases. CDR3 protein: CSVVDDRGLIGSDTEAFF. The CDR3 bases are TGCAGCGTTGTTGATGACAGGGGTCTTATTGGATCGGACACTGAAGCTTTCTTT.